This T cell receptor beta chain emerged from a study of blood T cell repertoires in COVID-19 (dated by TCRdb to 2020 to 2021). General notes on the study: Samples from collaborators originated in the United States, Italy and Spain and spanned both the acute and convalescent phases of COVID-19. Where HLA class I and class II types were available, the types were taken from metadata supplied by the sample provider, not from assay-based typing. The material from the prospective study consisted of cDNA or gDNA derived from T cells, B-cell-depleted T cells, or PBMCs. The sample metadata nearly always contained a de-identified subject ID, COVID-19 status, age in years and sex. Subjects who had been exposed to COVID-19, were actively infected with it, or had recovered from it provided the deeply sampled blood TCRbeta repertoires that made up the dataset. The repertoires were released in a freely available public database intended as a resource for research on the immune response to SARS-CoV-2. The samples were drawn from the first 160 participants of the ongoing ImmuneRACE study and from over a thousand subjects provided by 6 global collaborators. Broader findings and caveats from the paper: Clinical and demographic metadata were provided uncurated, with the amount varying by source and participant.

The immunoSEQ Assay, a bias-controlled multiplex PCR, was used to amplify TCRbeta CDR3 regions from genomic DNA. In the paper's pipeline: The number of nucleated cells in each sample was estimated from the amplification of reference gene primers within the assay. To quantify the absolute abundance of each unique TCRbeta CDR3 rearrangement, sequence reads were collapsed and filtered. Productive Simpson clonality was computed per sample as the square root of Simpson's diversity index over productive rearrangements. TCRdb provides this immuneACCESS table in a form limited to in-frame rearrangements. Some clones are lacking; in checked studies, under half of them reflect an unresolved V gene, and why the rest are absent is not known. The DNA was the basis for D and trimming; V, J and clone size are from that table. For this sample there are roughly 400,000 clones; 80% to 90% appear just once. In total, the top ten clones hold about 2.3% of the sample.

The germline V gene (reference sequence) sets CDR1 to SGHKS and CDR2 to YYEKEE. Trimming removed 5 bases from V and 0 bases from J, leaving 14 bases between the germline ends. The CDR3 covers 15 residues, taking in both the cysteine and the phenylalanine. The read is trimmed to its CDR3 DNA, 45 bases read in frame from base 1. In Seattle, one collaborating source enrolled patients while the infection was active and tracked those patients longitudinally over the course of disease. Each collaborating institution followed its own protocols to collect whole blood in K2EDTA tubes. For TCRbeta analysis, collaborator samples were shipped as frozen whole blood, as isolated PBMCs, or as DNA extracted from either sample type. Remarks on this clone: Its antigen remains unidentified. Within one base of it there is no much larger clone, and no base qualities were kept.

The rearranged segments are TRBV5-5 and TRBJ1-1; no D gene is confidently identified. This TCR was recovered from a woman in her sixties with COVID-19, enrolled during active disease. The sequencing sample was made of peripheral blood. The DNA is TGTGCCAGCAGTTCCTTCGGGGTCTTGAACACTGAAGCTTTCTTT. Its protein product is CASSSFGVLNTEAFF. Beyond the CDR3, the reference TRBV5-5 and TRBJ1-1 genes provide the residues; the full variable domain reads: DAGVTQSPTHLIKTRGQQVTLRCSPISGHKSVSWYQQVLGQGPQFIFQYYEKEERGRGNFPDRFSARQFPNYSSELNVNALLLGDSALYLCASSSFGVLNTEAFFGQGTRLTVV.